A selection of T cell receptor beta chains follows, all from one sample in a study of CD8 T cells in ankylosing spondylitis. Each CDR3 protein gets one entry after TCRdb re-called the 5' RACE reads with MiXCR. The table has approximately 100,000 distinct CDR3 sequences, about 8.5% seen once. Sequencing input: blood, either unsorted or a sorted T cell fraction (not recorded which). These receptors originate from a male donor with ankylosing spondylitis or in good health (not recorded which). The CDR3 runs from the conserved cysteine through the conserved F or W. A D gene is named only where the DNA matches it firmly. Part of the rows lack a size; the others show once, few, many or a class for expanded clones.

. TRBJ1-1 TRBV4-1 many CASSPGALSTEAFF TGCGCCAGCAGCCCCGGGGCCTTGAGCACTGAAGCTTTCTTT
. TRBJ1-3 TRBV3-1 many CASSPTAGNTIYF TGTGCCAGCAGCCCGACGGCTGGAAACACCATATATTTT
. TRBJ2-1 TRBV12-3/TRBV12-4 many CASRLQGNEQFF TGTGCCAGCAGACTACAGGGTAATGAGCAGTTCTTC
. TRBJ2-2 TRBV30 many CAWSPRFDTGELFF TGTGCCTGGAGTCCTAGATTTGACACCGGGGAGCTGTTTTTT
TRBD1 TRBJ1-5 TRBV7-9 few CASSSDREIQPQHF TGTGCCAGCAGCTCGGACAGGGAGATTCAGCCCCAGCATTTT
TRBD1 TRBJ1-4 TRBV29-1 many CSVWATGSDEKLFF TGCAGCGTGTGGGCGACAGGGTCGGATGAAAAACTGTTTTTT
. TRBJ1-1 TRBV7-2 many CASSLSDYMNTEAFF TGTGCCAGCAGCTTATCTGATTATATGAACACTGAAGCTTTCTTT
. TRBJ2-1 TRBV5-1 many CASSLRYYNEQFF TGCGCCAGCAGCTTGAGATACTACAATGAGCAGTTCTTC
TRBD1 TRBJ2-6 TRBV12-3/TRBV12-4 many CASRATGDSGANVLTF TGTGCCAGCAGAGCGACAGGGGACTCTGGGGCCAACGTCCTGACTTTC
. TRBJ1-5 TRBV5-6 many CASSLVGKGNQPQHF TGTGCCAGCAGCTTGGTTGGGAAGGGCAATCAGCCCCAGCATTTT
. TRBJ2-4 TRBV20-1 few CSASLGAAKNIQYF TGCAGTGCTAGTTTGGGGGCGGCCAAAAACATTCAGTACTTC
. TRBJ2-4 TRBV29-1 many CSVGQPKNIQYF TGCAGCGTTGGACAGCCCAAAAACATTCAGTACTTC
TRBD1 TRBJ1-1 TRBV9 many CASSVAQGAAGIGAFF TGTGCCAGCAGCGTAGCCCAGGGGGCGGCCGGCATAGGAGCTTTCTTT
TRBD1 TRBJ2-7 TRBV5-1 many CASSQTGGSHEQYF TGCGCCAGCAGCCAAACAGGGGGGAGCCACGAGCAGTACTTC
. TRBJ2-1 TRBV14 many CASSQVAVTWEQFF TGTGCCAGCAGCCAAGTCGCCGTCACTTGGGAGCAGTTCTTC
. TRBJ1-5 TRBV7-2 many CASSFTVNSNQPQHF TGTGCCAGCAGCTTTACAGTCAATAGCAATCAGCCCCAGCATTTT
. TRBJ2-1 TRBV11-2 many CASSPRTRSYNEQFF TGTGCCAGCAGCCCGCGAACTAGGTCCTACAATGAGCAGTTCTTC
. TRBJ1-2 TRBV21-1 . CASSEEPGTGDYGYTF TGTGCCAGCAGCGAGGAACCCGGGACAGGGGACTATGGCTACACCTTC
. TRBJ2-3 TRBV4-2 many CASSQALQGHISSTDTQYF TGTGCCAGCAGCCAGGCCCTGCAGGGGCATATATCTAGCACAGATACGCAGTATTTT
TRBD1 TRBJ1-2 TRBV4-1 many CASSQVGTAYGYTF TGCGCCAGCAGCCAAGTGGGGACAGCCTATGGCTACACCTTC
. TRBJ2-7 TRBV19 many CASSIAGLKAYEQYF TGTGCCAGTAGTATTGCGGGACTCAAGGCCTACGAGCAGTACTTC
TRBD2 TRBJ2-1 TRBV27 few CASSLISGPQFF TGTGCCAGCAGTTTAATTAGCGGGCCTCAGTTCTTC
. TRBJ2-2 TRBV7-6 many CASSPPSGLSTGELFF TGTGCCAGCAGCCCTCCCTCAGGACTCAGCACCGGGGAGCTGTTTTTT
. TRBJ1-2 TRBV6-5 many CASSYPGAVHYGYTF TGTGCCAGCAGTTATCCCGGGGCAGTTCACTATGGCTACACCTTC
TRBD2 TRBJ2-5 TRBV27 many CASTTTSGIRLSPETQYF TGTGCCAGCACCACCACTAGCGGGATCAGACTTAGCCCGGAGACCCAGTACTTC
TRBD1 TRBJ2-6 TRBV19 many CATTIKGDRASSGANVLTF TGTGCCACCACAATTAAGGGGGACAGGGCAAGCTCTGGGGCCAACGTCCTGACTTTC
. TRBJ2-1 TRBV10-2 few CASSESDRYNEQFF TGCGCCAGCAGTGAGTCGGACAGATACAATGAGCAGTTCTTC
. TRBJ1-2 TRBV6-2/TRBV6-3 many CASSYPMIWGYTF TGTGCCAGCAGTTACCCGATGATCTGGGGCTACACCTTC
. TRBJ2-7 TRBV20-1 many CSARPTDPINEQYF TGCAGTGCTAGGCCCACAGACCCCATTAACGAGCAGTACTTC
. TRBJ1-2 TRBV20-1 many CSARVIRYGYTF TGCAGTGCTAGAGTCATTAGGTATGGCTACACCTTC
. TRBJ2-7 TRBV12-3/TRBV12-4 many CASREADSDPDYEQYF TGTGCCAGCAGGGAAGCCGATAGTGATCCCGATTACGAGCAGTACTTC
. TRBJ1-1 TRBV30 few CAWKSGPWEPEAFF TGTGCCTGGAAATCGGGACCGTGGGAACCTGAAGCTTTCTTT
TRBD1 TRBJ1-2 TRBV3-1 many CASSQADRGLGGVNGYTF TGTGCCAGCAGCCAAGCAGACAGGGGCCTAGGCGGGGTAAATGGCTACACCTTC